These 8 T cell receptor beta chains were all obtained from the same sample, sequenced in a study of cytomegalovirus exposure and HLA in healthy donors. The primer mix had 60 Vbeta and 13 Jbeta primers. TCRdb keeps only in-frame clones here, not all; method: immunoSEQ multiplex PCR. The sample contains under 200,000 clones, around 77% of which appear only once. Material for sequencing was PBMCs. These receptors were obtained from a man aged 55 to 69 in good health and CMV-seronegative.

The CDR3 is CASLALGGAFNNEQFF. The CDR3 DNA is TGTGCCAGTTTAGCGCTTGGAGGGGCCTTCAACAATGAGCAGTTCTTC. V and J are TRBV5-6 and TRBJ2-1, with D possibly being TRBD2 (6 bases). Germline CDR1 and CDR2: SGHDT and YYEEEE. Trimming pared 8 bases from V and 5 bases from J, leaving 23 bases between. CDR3 size: 16 residues.

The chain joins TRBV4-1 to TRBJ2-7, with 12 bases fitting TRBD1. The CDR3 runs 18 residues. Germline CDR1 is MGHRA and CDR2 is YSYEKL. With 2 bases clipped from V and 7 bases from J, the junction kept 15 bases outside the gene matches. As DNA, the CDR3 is TGCGCCAGCAGCCAACAACCTATAGGGGGGACAGGGGGCAAAGAGCAGTACTTC. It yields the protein CASSQQPIGGTGGKEQYF.

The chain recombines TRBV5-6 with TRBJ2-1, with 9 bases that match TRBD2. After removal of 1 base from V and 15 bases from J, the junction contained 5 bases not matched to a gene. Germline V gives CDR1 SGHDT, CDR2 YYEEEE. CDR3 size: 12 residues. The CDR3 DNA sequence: TGTGCCAGCAGCTTGAGACGGCGGGGGGGGTTCTTC. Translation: CASSLRRRGGFF.

CDR3 sequence reads: CASQVGAEAFF. The CDR3 DNA reads as TGTGCCAGCCAGGTAGGGGCTGAAGCTTTCTTT. The V call is TRBV4-2, the J call TRBJ1-1; perhaps TRBD1 as D (5 bases). V lost 8 bases and J 6 bases, leaving 10 bases between the germline ends. Germline lookup yields CDR1 LGHNA and CDR2 YNFKEQ. The CDR3 spans 11 residues.

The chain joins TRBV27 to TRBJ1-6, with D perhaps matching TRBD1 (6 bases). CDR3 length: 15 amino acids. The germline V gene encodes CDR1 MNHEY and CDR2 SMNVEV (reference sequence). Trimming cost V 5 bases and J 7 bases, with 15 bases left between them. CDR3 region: CASSLPGGANSPLHF. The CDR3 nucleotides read TGTGCCAGCAGTCTACCTGGGGGCGCGAATTCACCCCTCCACTTT.

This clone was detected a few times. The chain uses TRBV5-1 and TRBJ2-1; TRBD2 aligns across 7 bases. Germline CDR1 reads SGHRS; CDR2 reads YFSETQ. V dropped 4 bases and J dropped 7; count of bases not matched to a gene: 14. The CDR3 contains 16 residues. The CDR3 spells CASSGRTREGYNEQFF. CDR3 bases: TGCGCCAGCAGCGGGAGGACTAGGGAGGGGTATAATGAGCAGTTCTTC. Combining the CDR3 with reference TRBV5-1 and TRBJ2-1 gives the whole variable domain KAGVTQTPRYLIKTRGQQVTLSCSPISGHRSVSWYQQTPGQGLQFLFEYFSETQRNKGNFPGRFSGRQFSNSRSEMNVSTLELGDSALYLCASSGRTREGYNEQFFGPGTRLTVL.

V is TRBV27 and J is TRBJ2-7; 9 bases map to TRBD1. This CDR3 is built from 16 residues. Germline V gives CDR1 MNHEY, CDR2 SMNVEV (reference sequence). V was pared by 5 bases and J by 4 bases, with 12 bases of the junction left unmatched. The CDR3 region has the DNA TGTGCCAGCAGTCCTGGGACAGGGTATCCCAATTACGAGCAGTACTTC. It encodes CASSPGTGYPNYEQYF.

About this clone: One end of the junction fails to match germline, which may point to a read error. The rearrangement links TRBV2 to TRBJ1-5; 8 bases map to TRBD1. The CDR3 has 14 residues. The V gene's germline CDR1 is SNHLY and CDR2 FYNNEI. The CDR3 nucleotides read TGTGCCAGCAGTGCCGACAGGGGATCTCAGCCCCAGAATTTT. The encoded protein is CASSADRGSQPQNF.